What follows are 31 T cell receptor beta chains derived from one specimen sequenced in a study of T cells in Graves' hyperthyroidism and ophthalmopathy. Amplified regions were TCR beta CDR3 sequences from RNA transcripts. First-round RT-PCR targeting the TCR CDR3 was performed with the HTBI primer set. A single record per CDR3 protein comes from TCRdb applying MiXCR to the multiplex PCR reads. The sample has about 740,000 distinct CDR3 sequences; 13% to 15% are singletons. The sample was blood. All receptors come from a woman between 18 and 29 years old with Graves' hyperthyroidism.

This clonotype was counted ten times or more. Written as DNA, the CDR3 is TGTGCCAGCAGCTTGGATAGCCCTTCATCCGATACGCAGTATTTT. Amino acid sequence: CASSLDSPSSDTQYF. The chain is built from TRBV5-8 and TRBJ2-3, with D hard to call. Germline V gene data show CDR1 as SGHTS and CDR2 as YDEGEE. The V gene lost 0 bases and the J gene lost 6 bases, with 14 bases spanning the gap. This CDR3 spans 15 amino acids.

In this sample, this clonotype turned up many times. The chain employs TRBV27 and TRBJ2-1, with TRBD1 identical over 12 bases. Germline CDR1 is MNHEY and CDR2 is SMNVEV (reference sequence). The CDR3 totals 15 residues. The V gene end was trimmed by 4 bases and the J gene end by 8 bases; junction bases not matched to a gene: 6. The CDR3 DNA reads as TGTGCCAGCAGTTGGGGGGGACAGGGGGCTGATGAGCAGTTCTTC. Its translation: CASSWGGQGADEQFF.

V usage is TRBV19 and J usage is TRBJ2-7; TRBD2 aligns across 9 bases. With V trimmed by 3 bases and J by 2 bases, 2 bases remained unmatched. Germline V lookup: CDR1 LNHDA, CDR2 SQIVND (reference sequence). This CDR3 has 14 residues. The CDR3 coding sequence is TGTGCCAGTAGTATCGCGGGAGGGGCCTACGAGCAGTACTTC. It translates to CASSIAGGAYEQYF.

This clonotype appeared many times. The chain uses TRBV11-2 and TRBJ2-7; 11 bases fit TRBD2. This CDR3 is 17 amino acids long. Germline V gives CDR1 SGHAT, CDR2 FQNNGV. Trimming cost V 5 bases and J 3 bases; bases outside gene matches: 12. The CDR3: CASSPRERLAGNYEQYF. Written as DNA, the CDR3 is TGTGCCAGCAGCCCCAGGGAAAGACTAGCGGGAAACTACGAGCAGTACTTC.

This clonotype was counted ten times or more. The rearrangement uses TRBV5-1 and TRBJ1-2; D remains unclear. The CDR3 is 14 residues long. Looked up from germline, CDR1 is SGHRS and CDR2 is YFSETQ. Trimming stripped 10 bases from V and 2 bases from J, with 18 bases between. Here the CDR3 reads CACSSGAQNYGYTF. The CDR3 DNA is TGCGCCTGTTCCTCAGGTGCCCAGAACTATGGCTACACCTTC.

This clonotype was observed many times. This chain connects TRBV29-1 to TRBJ2-7; 8 bases align to TRBD1. The CDR3 runs 14 residues. The germline CDR1 and CDR2 sequences are SQVTM and ANQGSEA. V was clipped by 4 bases and J by 0 bases; unmatched bases: 5. The CDR3 bases are TGCAGCGTTGGGCACGGACAGGGCTCCTACGAGCAGTACTTC. It translates to CSVGHGQGSYEQYF.

This clonotype occurred many times. This sequence joins TRBV6-1 and TRBJ1-1; no clear D gene. CDR1 and CDR2 from the germline V gene are MNHNS and SASEGT. This CDR3 has 15 amino acids. Trimming removed 5 bases from V and 0 bases from J, with 13 bases in between. CDR3 residues: CASSRNLGMNTEAFF. Written as DNA, the CDR3 is TGTGCCAGCAGTCGAAACTTGGGAATGAACACTGAAGCTTTCTTT.

This clonotype appeared many times. The chain combines TRBV2 with TRBJ2-7; D is possibly TRBD1 (6 bases). Germline-derived CDR1 and CDR2 are SNHLY and FYNNEI. The CDR3 is made up of 13 amino acids. Deletions cut 6 bases from V and 5 bases from J, with 14 bases between. The DNA of the CDR3 is TGTGCCAGCAGCGCCAGGGGTAGGGACGAGCAGTACTTC. Protein sequence: CASSARGRDEQYF.

Ten or more counts support this clonotype. This chain links TRBV20-1 with TRBJ1-5; 7 positions match TRBD1. The CDR3 has 15 residues. Germline CDR1 and CDR2: DFQATT and SNEGSKA (reference sequence). The trim removed 4 bases at V and 0 bases at J, leaving 6 bases unmatched. The CDR3 loop is CSANRQGTSNQPQHF. As DNA, the CDR3 is TGCAGTGCTAATCGACAGGGCACTAGCAATCAGCCCCAGCATTTT.

This clonotype was found a few times. The J gene is TRBJ2-1, the V gene TRBV9; D perhaps matches TRBD2 (5 bases). Between the trimmed V and J ends, which lost 0 bases and 5 bases, there was a span of 12 bases. Germline assignment: CDR1 SGDLS and CDR2 YYNGEE. There are 15 residues in the CDR3. CDR3 sequence reads: CASSVGRALNNEQFF. As DNA, the CDR3 is TGTGCCAGCAGCGTAGGGCGGGCACTAAACAATGAGCAGTTCTTC.

This clonotype has a count of ten or more. This sequence joins TRBV2 and TRBJ2-1, with 7 nucleotides matching TRBD2. CDR3 length: 13 amino acids. V lost 4 bases to trimming and J lost 10 bases; unmatched junction nucleotides: 7. The germline CDR1 and CDR2 sequences are SNHLY and FYNNEI. The CDR3 reads CASSGRGKGEQFF. The CDR3 DNA is TGTGCCAGCAGTGGGCGGGGGAAAGGAGAGCAGTTCTTC.

In its sample, this clonotype was seen many times. This chain connects TRBV5-1 to TRBJ2-1, with 12 bases matching TRBD2. The V segment lost 2 bases and the J segment 2 bases; nucleotides outside the gene matches: 11. The germline V gene encodes CDR1 SGHRS and CDR2 YFSETQ. CDR3 length: 19 residues. CDR3 in amino acids: CASSLSGLAGSRPYNEQFF. The CDR3 DNA reads as TGCGCCAGCAGCTTATCGGGACTAGCGGGCTCCCGCCCCTACAATGAGCAGTTCTTC.

This clonotype was counted many times. V is TRBV6-1 and J is TRBJ2-7; D tentatively fits TRBD1 or TRBD2 (5 bases each). Trimming shortened V by 5 bases and J by 2 bases, and 10 bases separated the two germline ends. The CDR3 is 13 amino acids. Germline V lookup: CDR1 MNHNS, CDR2 SASEGT. In DNA form, the CDR3 reads TGTGCCAGCAGTCCGGGACCGGCCTACGAGCAGTACTTC. It specifies CASSPGPAYEQYF.

This rearrangement joins TRBV7-8 to TRBJ2-3, with TRBD2 identical over 16 bases. From germline, CDR1 is SGHVS and CDR2 FQNEAQ. The CDR3 is made up of 17 amino acids. Trimming at V came to 3 bases and at J to 4 bases, leaving 4 bases not matched to a gene. CDR3 in DNA: TGTGCCAGCAGCTTTCCGGGACTAGCGGGAGGGGCAGATACGCAGTATTTT. Amino acid sequence: CASSFPGLAGGADTQYF. Based on the CDR3 plus reference TRBV7-8 and TRBJ2-3, the full variable domain is GAGVSQSPRYKVAKRGQDVALRCDPISGHVSLFWYQQALGQGPEFLTYFQNEAQLDKSGLPSDRFFAERPEGSVSTLKIQRTQQEDSAVYLCASSFPGLAGGADTQYFGPGTRLTVL.

Many counts were recorded for this clonotype. The chain uses TRBV5-5 and TRBJ1-5; unclear D gene. V was pared by 1 base and J by 0 bases, with 8 bases between. The length of the CDR3 is 15 residues. Germline CDR1 reads SGHKS; CDR2 reads YYEKEE (reference sequence). CDR3 bases: TGTGCCAGCAGCTTGTCCGGGTATAGCAATCAGCCCCAGCATTTT. Its protein product is CASSLSGYSNQPQHF.

This clonotype was seen repeatedly, ten times or more. V usage is TRBV13 and J usage is TRBJ2-5; 13 bases are a match to TRBD2. This CDR3 spans 15 amino acids. V shed 3 bases, J shed 5 bases, and the junction held 3 bases outside the gene matches. Germline V gene data show CDR1 as PRHDT and CDR2 as FYEKMQ (reference sequence). The CDR3 DNA follows: TGTGCCAGCAGCTTTGGGACTAGCGGGGTGGAGACCCAGTACTTC. Translating it yields CASSFGTSGVETQYF.

In this sample, this clonotype turned up many times. V is TRBV11-2 and J is TRBJ2-3, with 15 positions matching TRBD2. From germline, CDR1 is SGHAT and CDR2 FQNNGV. J was trimmed by 5 bases and V by 4 bases; bases with no gene match: 10. The CDR3 consists of 18 residues. The CDR3 DNA reads TGTGCCAGCAGCTACCCGGGACTAGCGGGAGGAGATCTAGATACGCAGTATTTT. Translating gives CASSYPGLAGGDLDTQYF.

This clonotype was picked up many times. The J gene is TRBJ2-3, the V gene TRBV7-2; 9 bases line up with TRBD2. The CDR3 spans 14 residues. Germline V gene sequence: CDR1 SGHTA, CDR2 FQGNSA. After removal of 1 base from V and 4 bases from J, the junction contained 0 bases not matched to a gene. As DNA, the CDR3 is TGTGCCAGCAGCTTAGTAGCGGGAGCAGATACGCAGTATTTT. Its translation: CASSLVAGADTQYF.

This chain connects TRBV7-8 to TRBJ2-7, with D unresolved. The germline gives CDR1 SGHVS, CDR2 FQNEAQ. The germline V and J ends were trimmed by 5 bases and 3 bases, with 17 bases remaining between them. The CDR3 runs to 15 residues. The CDR3: CASSPKIDRIYEQYF. CDR3 bases: TGTGCCAGCAGCCCTAAGATAGACCGAATCTACGAGCAGTACTTC.

At least ten counts were recorded for this clonotype. V and J are TRBV12-3 or TRBV12-4 and TRBJ1-5; D call uncertain. Trimming left V 8 bases short and J 5 bases short, with 13 bases between. The CDR3 extends over 13 amino acids. The CDR3 sequence: CASCHSSHQPQHF. CDR3 nucleotides: TGTGCCAGCTGCCACAGTTCTCATCAGCCCCAGCATTTT.

V is TRBV5-8 and J is TRBJ2-3, with 8 bases matching TRBD1. The J segment lost 2 bases and the V segment lost 4 bases, leaving 6 bases of the junction unmatched. The germline V gene encodes CDR1 SGHTS and CDR2 YDEGEE. The length of the CDR3 is 15 residues. The CDR3: CASSHRDRFTDTQYF. The CDR3 region has the DNA TGTGCCAGCAGCCACCGGGACAGGTTCACAGATACGCAGTATTTT. Combining the CDR3 with reference TRBV5-8 and TRBJ2-3 gives the whole variable domain EAGVTQSPTHLIKTRGQQATLRCSPISGHTSVYWYQQALGLGLQFLLWYDEGEERNRGNFPPRFSGRQFPNYSSELNVNALELEDSALYLCASSHRDRFTDTQYFGPGTRLTVL.

This clonotype has a handful of counts. V gene TRBV20-1 combines with J gene TRBJ2-7, with a weak D call TRBD1 (6 bases). Per the germline V gene, CDR1 is DFQATT and CDR2 is SNEGSKA (reference sequence). The ends were cut back, 0 bases at V and 4 bases at J, with 13 bases in the middle. CDR3 length: 14 residues. The CDR3 bases are TGCAGTGCTAGAGATTGGACGCAGGGGTACGAGCAGTACTTC. It encodes CSARDWTQGYEQYF.

This clonotype was counted a few times. The chain uses TRBV5-1 and TRBJ2-5; D might be TRBD2 (7 bases). Germline assignment: CDR1 SGHRS and CDR2 YFSETQ. This CDR3 spans 16 amino acids. V lost 6 bases and J 1 base, leaving 19 bases between the germline ends. The CDR3 DNA sequence: TGCGCCAGCAACTTCGGCGGGAGAGGGGGCCAAGAGACCCAGTACTTC. The encoded protein is CASNFGGRGGQETQYF.

The chain carries TRBV28 and TRBJ2-2, with 7 nucleotides matching TRBD1. Germline V gene data show CDR1 as MDHEN and CDR2 as SYDVKM. The CDR3 consists of 14 residues. With V trimmed by 11 bases and J by 6 bases, 12 bases remained unmatched. The CDR3 DNA follows: TGTGCCGGAAGGGACAGCCTTGGCGCCGGGGAGCTGTTTTTT. Amino acid sequence: CAGRDSLGAGELFF.

This clonotype was seen at least ten times. The chain joins TRBV6-2 or TRBV6-3 to TRBJ2-1; D remains ambiguous. Between the trimmed V and J ends, which lost 6 bases and 9 bases, there was a span of 24 bases. This CDR3 is built from 16 residues. CDR1 and CDR2 (germline): MNHEY, SVGEGT. CDR3 nucleotide sequence: TGTGCCAGCAGCCCCCGGATGTCCCCCGCCTGGGGTGAGCAGTTCTTC. Its protein product is CASSPRMSPAWGEQFF.

The chain combines TRBV5-1 with TRBJ2-7; 10 bases line up with TRBD1. Germline V gene sequence: CDR1 SGHRS, CDR2 YFSETQ. V lost 6 bases, J lost 3 bases, and 15 bases stayed unmatched. CDR3 length: 17 amino acids. CDR3 DNA: TGCGCCAGCAACCCCCGGGACAGGGGAACGGGGGACTACGAGCAGTACTTC. The encoded protein is CASNPRDRGTGDYEQYF.

This clonotype was picked up a small number of times. This CDR3 is CSVSPLPQRQQFF. As DNA, the CDR3 is TGCAGCGTCAGCCCTCTTCCTCAGAGGCAGCAGTTCTTC. The chain has TRBV29-1 and TRBJ2-1; D is unresolved. The germline V gene has CDR1 SQVTM and CDR2 ANQGSEA. V lost 6 bases and J lost 11, with 20 bases in between. This CDR3 contains 13 residues.

The sample holds many counts of this clonotype. The rearrangement joins TRBV28 to TRBJ2-1; the D call may be TRBD1 or TRBD2 (5 bases each). The CDR3 totals 12 residues. V gave up 6 bases and J gave up 11 bases, with 14 bases separating them. Germline V CDR1 and CDR2: MDHEN, SYDVKM. CDR3 coding DNA: TGTGCCAGCAGCCTAACCGGGACGCAGCAGTTCTTC. It is translated as CASSLTGTQQFF.

This clonotype was seen ten or more times. The chain links TRBV2 to TRBJ1-1, with D perhaps TRBD1 (5 bases). Trimming shortened V by 7 bases and J by 1 base, and 19 bases separated the two germline ends. CDR3 size: 16 residues. Germline lookup yields CDR1 SNHLY and CDR2 FYNNEI. The DNA for the CDR3 is TGTGCCAGCACCTTAACAGGACGCCAGTCGAACACTGAAGCTTTCTTT. Translating gives CASTLTGRQSNTEAFF.

CDR3 nucleotide sequence: TGTGCCAGCCGACAGGATCACTCTGGAAACACCATATATTTT. It encodes CASRQDHSGNTIYF. The rearrangement joins TRBV25-1 to TRBJ1-3, with TRBD1 as a possible D gene (6 bases). The V gene's germline CDR1 is MGHDK and CDR2 SYGVNS. V lost 8 bases to trimming and J lost 0 bases, with 11 bases between them. This CDR3 region has 14 residues.

The chain is built from TRBV6-2 or TRBV6-3 and TRBJ1-5; 8 positions agree with TRBD1. V dropped 6 bases and J dropped 2; count of bases not matched to a gene: 9. Germline lookup yields CDR1 MNHEY and CDR2 SVGEGT. The CDR3 is 16 residues long. The DNA for the CDR3 is TGTGCCAGCAGGGACAGGGTTCTTCGAGGCAATCAGCCCCAGCATTTT. It is translated as CASRDRVLRGNQPQHF.